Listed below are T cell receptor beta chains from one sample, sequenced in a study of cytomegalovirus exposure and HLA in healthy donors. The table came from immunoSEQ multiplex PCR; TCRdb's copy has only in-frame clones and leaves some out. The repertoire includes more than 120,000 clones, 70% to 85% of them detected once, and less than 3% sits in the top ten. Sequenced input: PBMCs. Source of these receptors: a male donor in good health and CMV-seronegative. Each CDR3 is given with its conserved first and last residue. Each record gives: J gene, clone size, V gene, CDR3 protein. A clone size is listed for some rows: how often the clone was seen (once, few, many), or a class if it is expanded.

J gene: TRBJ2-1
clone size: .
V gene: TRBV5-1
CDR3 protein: CASSLSSSGYNEQFF

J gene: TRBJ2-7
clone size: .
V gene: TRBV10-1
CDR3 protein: CASGRGLAGERGEQYF

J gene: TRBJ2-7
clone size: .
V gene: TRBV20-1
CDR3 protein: CSASRGYEQYF

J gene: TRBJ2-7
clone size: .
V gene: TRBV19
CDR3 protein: CASSLAGPLEQYF

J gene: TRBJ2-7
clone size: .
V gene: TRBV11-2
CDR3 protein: CASSSLGGWGDEQYF

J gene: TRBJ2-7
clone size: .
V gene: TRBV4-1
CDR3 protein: CASSHPGGGYEQYF

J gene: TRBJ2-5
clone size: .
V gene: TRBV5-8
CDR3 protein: CASSLVGGAQQETQYF

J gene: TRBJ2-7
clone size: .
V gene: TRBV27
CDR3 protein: CASSRRRGDQQYEQYF

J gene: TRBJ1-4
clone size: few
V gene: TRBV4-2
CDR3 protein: CASSQRASNEKLFF

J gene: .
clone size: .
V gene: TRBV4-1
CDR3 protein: CASSGTSRGLAGPYEQYF

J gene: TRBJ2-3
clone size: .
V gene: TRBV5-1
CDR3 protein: CASSATDTQYF

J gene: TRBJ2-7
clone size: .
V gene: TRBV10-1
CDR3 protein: CASNKTPYRVGDEQYF

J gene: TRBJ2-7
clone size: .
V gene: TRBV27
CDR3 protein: CASSLSVGMGYEQYF

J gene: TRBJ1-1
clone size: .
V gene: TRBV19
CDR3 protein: CASSGTGGTEAFF

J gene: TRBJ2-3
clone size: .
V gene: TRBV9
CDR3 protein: CASSVRGPSTDTQYF

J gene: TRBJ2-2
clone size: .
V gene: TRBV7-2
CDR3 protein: CASRRTGAGELFF

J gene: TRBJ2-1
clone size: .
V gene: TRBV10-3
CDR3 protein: CAISGTGGGNEQFF

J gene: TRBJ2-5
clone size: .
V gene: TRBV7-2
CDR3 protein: CASSPLAGGPETQYF

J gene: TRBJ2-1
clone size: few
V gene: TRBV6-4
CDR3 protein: CASSIPGSNNEQFF

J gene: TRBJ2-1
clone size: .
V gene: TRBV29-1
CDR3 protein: CSVEVLGGIQDEQFF

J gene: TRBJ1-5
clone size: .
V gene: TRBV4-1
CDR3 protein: CASSQDSPDRYNQPQHF

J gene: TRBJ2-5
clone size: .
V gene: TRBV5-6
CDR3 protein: CASSSFIYGGGTQYF

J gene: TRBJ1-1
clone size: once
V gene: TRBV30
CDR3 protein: CAWQGAENTEAFF

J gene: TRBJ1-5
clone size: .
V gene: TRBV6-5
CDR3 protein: CASSYGTGIQPQHF

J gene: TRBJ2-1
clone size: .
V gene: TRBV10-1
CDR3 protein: CASSDHDSTYNEQFF

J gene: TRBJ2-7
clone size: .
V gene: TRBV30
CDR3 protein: CAWSVRRSNTYEQYF

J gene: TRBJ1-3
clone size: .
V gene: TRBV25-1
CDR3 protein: CASSEALGDTIYF

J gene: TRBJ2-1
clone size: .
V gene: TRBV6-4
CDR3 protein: CASSDVPRGVAGGREQFF